Given below is one T cell receptor (beta chain) in context. These data belong to a study of blood T cell repertoires in COVID-19. Assay used: immunoSEQ multiplex PCR; TCRdb lists only in-frame clones, some missing. The data contain fewer than 400,000 clones, nearly 90% of them singletons. Germline V CDR1 and CDR2: SGHTA, FQGNSA. V lost 6 bases and J lost 0; bases outside the gene matches: 3. The CDR3 extends over 15 amino acids. The chain employs TRBV7-2 and TRBJ2-3, with 10 bases lining up with TRBD1. The receptor was derived from a woman in her 30s with COVID-19, enrolled during active disease. Sequencing was performed on peripheral blood. CDR3 DNA: TGTGCCAGCAGGGCGGACAGGGGGAGCACAGATACGCAGTATTTT. Its translation is CASRADRGSTDTQYF.